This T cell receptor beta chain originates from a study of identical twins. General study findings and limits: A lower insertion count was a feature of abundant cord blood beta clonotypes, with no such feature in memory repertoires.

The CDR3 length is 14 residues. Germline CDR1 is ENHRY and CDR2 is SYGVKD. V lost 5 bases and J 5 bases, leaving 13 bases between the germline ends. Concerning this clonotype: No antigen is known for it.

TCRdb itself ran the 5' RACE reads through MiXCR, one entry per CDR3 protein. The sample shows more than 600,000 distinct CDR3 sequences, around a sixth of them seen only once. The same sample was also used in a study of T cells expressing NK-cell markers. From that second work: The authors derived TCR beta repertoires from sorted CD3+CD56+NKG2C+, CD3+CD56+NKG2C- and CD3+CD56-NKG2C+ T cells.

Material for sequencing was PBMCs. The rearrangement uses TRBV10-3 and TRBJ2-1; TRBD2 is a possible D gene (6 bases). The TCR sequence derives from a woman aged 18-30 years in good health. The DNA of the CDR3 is TGTGCCATCAGTCAGAGCGGGCCCGACAATGAGCAGTTCTTC. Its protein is CAISQSGPDNEQFF.